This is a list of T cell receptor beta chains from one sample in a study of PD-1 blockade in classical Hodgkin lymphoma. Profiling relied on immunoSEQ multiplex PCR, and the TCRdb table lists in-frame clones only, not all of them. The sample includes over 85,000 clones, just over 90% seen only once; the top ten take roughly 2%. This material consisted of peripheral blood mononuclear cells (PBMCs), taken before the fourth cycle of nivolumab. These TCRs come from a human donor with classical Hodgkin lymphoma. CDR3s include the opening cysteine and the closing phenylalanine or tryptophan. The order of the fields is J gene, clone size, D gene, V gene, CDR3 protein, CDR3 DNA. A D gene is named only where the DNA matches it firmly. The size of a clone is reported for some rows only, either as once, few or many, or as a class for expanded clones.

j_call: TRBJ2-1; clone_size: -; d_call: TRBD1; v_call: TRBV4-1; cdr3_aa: CASSRSSRDRGREQFF; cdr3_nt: TGCGCCAGCAGCCGTTCGTCCCGGGACAGGGGGCGTGAGCAGTTCTTC
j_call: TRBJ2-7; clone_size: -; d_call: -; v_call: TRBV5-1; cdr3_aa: CASSLGGIRRAYEQYF; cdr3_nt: TGCGCCAGCAGCTTGGGGGGGATTCGGCGGGCCTACGAGCAGTACTTC
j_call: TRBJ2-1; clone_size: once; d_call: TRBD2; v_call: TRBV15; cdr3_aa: CATSRDRRLADYNEQFF; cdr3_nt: TGTGCCACCAGCAGAGATAGGCGACTAGCGGATTACAATGAGCAGTTCTTC
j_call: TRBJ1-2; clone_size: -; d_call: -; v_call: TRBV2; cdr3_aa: CASGEGYTF; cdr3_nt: TGTGCCAGCGGGGAGGGCTACACCTTC
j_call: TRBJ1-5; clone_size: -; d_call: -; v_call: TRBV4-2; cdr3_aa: CASSQGHIDQPQHF; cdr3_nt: TGTGCCAGCAGCCAAGGCCACATTGATCAGCCCCAGCATTTT
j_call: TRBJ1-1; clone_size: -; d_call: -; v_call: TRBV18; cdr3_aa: CASSPLREKAFF; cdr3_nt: TGTGCCAGCTCACCACTTCGCGAGAAAGCTTTCTTT
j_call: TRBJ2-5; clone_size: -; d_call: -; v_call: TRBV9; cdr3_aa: CASSSHDPSDGTQYF; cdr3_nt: TGTGCCAGCAGCTCCCATGACCCCTCCGATGGAACCCAGTACTTC
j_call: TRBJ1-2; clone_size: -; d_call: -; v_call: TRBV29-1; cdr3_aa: CSVGTFYGYTF; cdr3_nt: TGCAGCGTTGGGACCTTCTATGGCTACACCTTC
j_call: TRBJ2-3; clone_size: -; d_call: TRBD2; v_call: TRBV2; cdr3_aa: CANTRGPSGSMTDTQYF; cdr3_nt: TGTGCCAATACCCGGGGGCCTAGCGGGAGTATGACAGATACGCAGTATTTT
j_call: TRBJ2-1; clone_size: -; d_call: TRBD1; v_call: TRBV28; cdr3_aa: CASIEPGTGARDEQFF; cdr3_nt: TGTGCCAGCATCGAACCCGGGACAGGGGCTAGGGATGAGCAGTTCTTC
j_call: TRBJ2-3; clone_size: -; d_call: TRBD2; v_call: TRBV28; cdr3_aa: CASSLPGSGIVYTQYF; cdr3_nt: TGTGCCAGCAGTTTACCCGGGAGCGGGATAGTATATACGCAGTATTTT
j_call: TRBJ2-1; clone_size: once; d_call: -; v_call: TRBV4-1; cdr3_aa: CASSRTVMSSYNEQFF; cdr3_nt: TGCGCCAGCAGCCGGACGGTAATGAGCTCCTACAATGAGCAGTTCTTC
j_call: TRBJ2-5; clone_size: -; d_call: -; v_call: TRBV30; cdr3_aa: CAWNGQGRRETQYF; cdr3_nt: TGTGCCTGGAATGGGCAGGGACGTCGGGAGACCCAGTACTTC
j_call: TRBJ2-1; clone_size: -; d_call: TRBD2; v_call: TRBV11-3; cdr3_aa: CASSFQREGNNEQFF; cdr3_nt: TGTGCCAGCAGCTTCCAGCGGGAGGGGAACAATGAGCAGTTCTTC
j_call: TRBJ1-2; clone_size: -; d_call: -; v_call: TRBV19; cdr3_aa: CASSITGNYGYTF; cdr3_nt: TGTGCCAGTAGTATTACAGGAAACTATGGCTACACCTTC
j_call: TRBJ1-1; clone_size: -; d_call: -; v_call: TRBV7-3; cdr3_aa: CASSLIVNRRVNTEAFF; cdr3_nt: TGTGCCAGCAGCTTAATCGTTAATCGGAGGGTGAACACTGAAGCTTTCTTT
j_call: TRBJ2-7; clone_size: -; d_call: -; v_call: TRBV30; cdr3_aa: CAWRDSYEQYF; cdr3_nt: TGTGCCTGGAGGGACTCCTACGAGCAGTACTTC
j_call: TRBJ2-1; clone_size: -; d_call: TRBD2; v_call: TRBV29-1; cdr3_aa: CSVPGLAGNEQFF; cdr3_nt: TGCAGCGTCCCCGGACTAGCCGGCAATGAGCAGTTCTTC
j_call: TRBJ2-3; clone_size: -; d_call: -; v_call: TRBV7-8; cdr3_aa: CASPPRRDGGTDTQYF; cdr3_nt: TGTGCCAGCCCCCCTCGGAGGGACGGAGGCACAGATACGCAGTATTTT
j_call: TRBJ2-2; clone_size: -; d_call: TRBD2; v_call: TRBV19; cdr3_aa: CASRTSGRAKNTGELFF; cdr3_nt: TGTGCCAGTCGGACTAGCGGGAGGGCCAAGAACACCGGGGAGCTGTTTTTT
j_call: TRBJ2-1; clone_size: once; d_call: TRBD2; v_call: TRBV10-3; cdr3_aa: CAITEGTSGGSYNEQFF; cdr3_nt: TGTGCCATCACCGAGGGGACTAGCGGGGGTTCCTACAATGAGCAGTTCTTC
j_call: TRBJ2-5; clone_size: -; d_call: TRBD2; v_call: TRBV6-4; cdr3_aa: CASSTIAGGPETQYF; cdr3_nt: TGTGCCAGCAGTACTATAGCGGGAGGGCCCGAGACCCAGTACTTC
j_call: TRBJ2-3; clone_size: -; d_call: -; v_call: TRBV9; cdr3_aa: CASSVGPTSPSTDTQYF; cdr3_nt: TGTGCCAGCAGCGTAGGTCCCACTAGCCCTAGCACAGATACGCAGTATTTT
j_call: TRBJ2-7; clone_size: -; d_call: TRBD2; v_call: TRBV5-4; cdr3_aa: CASSYLLAGVEQYF; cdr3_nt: TGTGCCAGCAGCTATTTACTAGCGGGAGTTGAGCAGTACTTC
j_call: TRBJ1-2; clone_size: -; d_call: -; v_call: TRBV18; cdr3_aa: CASSPGRGSGNYGYTF; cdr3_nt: TGTGCCAGCTCACCGGGGAGGGGAAGCGGGAACTATGGCTACACCTTC
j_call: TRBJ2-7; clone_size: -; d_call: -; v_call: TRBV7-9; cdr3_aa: CASSFTGLRGSEQYF; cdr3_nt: TGTGCCAGCAGCTTTACAGGGCTTAGGGGATCTGAGCAGTACTTC
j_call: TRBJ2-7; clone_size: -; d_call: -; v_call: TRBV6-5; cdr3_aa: CASSYWQNYEQYF; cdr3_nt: TGTGCCAGCAGTTACTGGCAGAACTACGAGCAGTACTTC
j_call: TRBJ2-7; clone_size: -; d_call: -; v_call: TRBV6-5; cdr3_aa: CASSYSRNYEQYF; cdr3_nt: TGTGCCAGCAGTTACTCGCGAAACTACGAGCAGTACTTC
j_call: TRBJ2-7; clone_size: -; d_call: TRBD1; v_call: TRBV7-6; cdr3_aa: CASSARQGGYEQYF; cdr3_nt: TGTGCCAGCAGCGCAAGACAGGGTGGTTACGAGCAGTACTTC
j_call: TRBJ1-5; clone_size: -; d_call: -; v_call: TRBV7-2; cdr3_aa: CASSQRTESNQPQHF; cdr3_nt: TGTGCCAGCAGCCAAAGGACAGAAAGCAATCAGCCCCAGCATTTT
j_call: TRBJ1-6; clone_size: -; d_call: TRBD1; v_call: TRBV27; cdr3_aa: CASSLGQGKDSPLHF; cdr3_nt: TGTGCCAGCAGTTTGGGACAGGGGAAGGATTCACCCCTCCACTTT
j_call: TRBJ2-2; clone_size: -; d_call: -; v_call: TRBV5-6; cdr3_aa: CASRSHPDTGELFF; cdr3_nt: TGTGCCAGCAGATCGCACCCGGACACCGGGGAGCTGTTTTTT
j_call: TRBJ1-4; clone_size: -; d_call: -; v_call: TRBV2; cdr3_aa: CASGGPLGDRGTNEKLFF; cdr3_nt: TGTGCCAGCGGAGGGCCACTCGGGGACCGGGGAACTAATGAAAAACTGTTTTTT
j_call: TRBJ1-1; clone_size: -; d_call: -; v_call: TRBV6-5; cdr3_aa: CASSAELGSTEAFF; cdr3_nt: TGTGCCAGCAGTGCCGAACTTGGGTCCACTGAAGCTTTCTTT
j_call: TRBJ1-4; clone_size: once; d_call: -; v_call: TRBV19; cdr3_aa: CASSPLGRVGTNEKLFF; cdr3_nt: TGTGCCAGTAGTCCCCTCGGGAGGGTTGGGACTAATGAAAAACTGTTTTTT
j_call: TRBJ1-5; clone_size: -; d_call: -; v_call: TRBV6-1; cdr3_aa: CASSEGWGTQELMPQHF; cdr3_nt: TGTGCCAGCAGTGAAGGTTGGGGGACGCAGGAGTTGATGCCCCAGCATTTT
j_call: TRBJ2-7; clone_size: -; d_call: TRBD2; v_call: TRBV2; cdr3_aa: CASKTSGTYEQYF; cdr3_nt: TGTGCCAGCAAGACTAGCGGGACCTACGAGCAGTACTTC
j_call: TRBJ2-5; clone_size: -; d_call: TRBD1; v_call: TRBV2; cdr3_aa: CASSQTRTGVRETQYF; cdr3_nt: TGTGCCAGCAGTCAGACCCGGACAGGGGTCCGGGAGACCCAGTACTTC
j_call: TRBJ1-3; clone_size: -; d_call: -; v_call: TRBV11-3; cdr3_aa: CASSSSRASGNTIYF; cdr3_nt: TGTGCCAGCAGCTCCTCCCGGGCGTCTGGAAACACCATATATTTT
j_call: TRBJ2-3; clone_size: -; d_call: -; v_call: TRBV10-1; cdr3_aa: CASSDSRRGTDTQYF; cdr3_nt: TGCGCCAGCAGTGATTCAAGAAGAGGAACAGATACGCAGTATTTT
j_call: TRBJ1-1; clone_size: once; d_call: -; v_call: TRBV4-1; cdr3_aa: CASSQSVGPNTEAFF; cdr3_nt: TGCGCCAGCAGCCAGTCGGTGGGACCGAACACTGAAGCTTTCTTT
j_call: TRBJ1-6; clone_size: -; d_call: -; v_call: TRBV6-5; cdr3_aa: CASSYSITNSPLHF; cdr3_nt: TGTGCCAGCAGTTACTCGATCACAAATTCACCCCTCCACTTT
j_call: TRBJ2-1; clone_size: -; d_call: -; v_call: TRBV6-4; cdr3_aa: CASSGSGPIRVNEQFF; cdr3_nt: TGTGCCAGCAGTGGTTCCGGACCTATCCGCGTAAATGAGCAGTTCTTC
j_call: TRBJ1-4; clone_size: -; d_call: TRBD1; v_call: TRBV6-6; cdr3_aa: CASSGPGQGGEKLFF; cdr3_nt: TGTGCCAGCAGTGGGCCGGGACAGGGAGGTGAAAAACTGTTTTTT
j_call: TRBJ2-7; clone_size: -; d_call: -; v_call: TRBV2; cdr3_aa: CASSDSRLGGLLYYEQYF; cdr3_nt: TGTGCCAGCAGTGATAGCCGACTGGGAGGACTCTTATACTACGAGCAGTACTTC
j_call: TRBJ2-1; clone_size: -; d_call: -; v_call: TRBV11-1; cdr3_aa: CASSLQGPQFF; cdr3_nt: TGTGCCAGCAGCCTGCAGGGGCCCCAGTTCTTC
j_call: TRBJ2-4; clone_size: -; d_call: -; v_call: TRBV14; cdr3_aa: CASSQQENIQYF; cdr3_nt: TGTGCCAGCAGCCAACAGGAAAACATTCAGTACTTC
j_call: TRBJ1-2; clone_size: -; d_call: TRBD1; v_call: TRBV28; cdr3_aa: CASTVGQPQTYGYTF; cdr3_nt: TGTGCCAGCACCGTGGGACAGCCTCAAACCTATGGCTACACCTTC
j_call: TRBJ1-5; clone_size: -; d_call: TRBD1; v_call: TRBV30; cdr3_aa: CAWATSGRGLNQPQHF; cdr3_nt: TGTGCCTGGGCTACCTCGGGAAGGGGGCTTAATCAGCCCCAGCATTTT
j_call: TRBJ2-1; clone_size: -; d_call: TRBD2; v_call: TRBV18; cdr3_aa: CASSPGLRSYNEQFF; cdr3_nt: TGTGCCAGCTCACCGGGACTAAGGTCCTACAATGAGCAGTTCTTC
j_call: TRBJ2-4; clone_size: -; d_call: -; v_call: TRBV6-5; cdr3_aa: CASSYTQALAKNIQYF; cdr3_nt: TGTGCCAGCAGCTACACCCAGGCCCTAGCCAAAAACATTCAGTACTTC
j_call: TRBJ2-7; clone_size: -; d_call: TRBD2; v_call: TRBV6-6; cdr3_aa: CASSYSGLAAYEQYF; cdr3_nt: TGTGCCAGCAGTTACTCCGGTCTAGCGGCCTACGAGCAGTACTTC